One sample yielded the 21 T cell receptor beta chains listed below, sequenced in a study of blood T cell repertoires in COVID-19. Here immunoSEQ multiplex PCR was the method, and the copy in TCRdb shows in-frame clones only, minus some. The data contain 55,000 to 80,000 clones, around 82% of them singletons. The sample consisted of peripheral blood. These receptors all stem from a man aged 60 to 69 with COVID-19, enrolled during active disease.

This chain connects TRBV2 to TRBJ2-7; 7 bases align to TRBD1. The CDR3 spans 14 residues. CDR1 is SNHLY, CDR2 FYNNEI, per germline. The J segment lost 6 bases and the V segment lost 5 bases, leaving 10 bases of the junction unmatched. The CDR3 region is CASSQGTVIGEQYF. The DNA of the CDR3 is TGTGCCAGCAGTCAAGGGACAGTCATCGGCGAGCAGTACTTC.

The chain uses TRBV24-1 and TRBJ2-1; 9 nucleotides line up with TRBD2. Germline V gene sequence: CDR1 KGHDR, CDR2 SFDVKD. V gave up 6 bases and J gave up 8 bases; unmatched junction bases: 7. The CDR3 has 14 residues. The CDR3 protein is CATSYTSGSDEQFF. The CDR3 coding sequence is TGTGCCACCAGTTACACTAGCGGGTCCGATGAGCAGTTCTTC.

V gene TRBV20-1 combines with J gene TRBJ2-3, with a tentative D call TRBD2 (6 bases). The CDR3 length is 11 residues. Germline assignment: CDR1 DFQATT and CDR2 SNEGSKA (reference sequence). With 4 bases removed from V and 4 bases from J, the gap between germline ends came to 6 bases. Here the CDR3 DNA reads TGCAGTGCTACTAGCGCAGATACGCAGTATTTT. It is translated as CSATSADTQYF.

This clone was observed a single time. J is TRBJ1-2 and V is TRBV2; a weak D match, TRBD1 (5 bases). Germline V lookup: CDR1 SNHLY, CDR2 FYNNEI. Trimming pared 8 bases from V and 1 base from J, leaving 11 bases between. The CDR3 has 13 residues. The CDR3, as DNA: TGTGCCAGCGCCGGGACTCTTAACTATGGCTACACCTTC. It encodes CASAGTLNYGYTF.

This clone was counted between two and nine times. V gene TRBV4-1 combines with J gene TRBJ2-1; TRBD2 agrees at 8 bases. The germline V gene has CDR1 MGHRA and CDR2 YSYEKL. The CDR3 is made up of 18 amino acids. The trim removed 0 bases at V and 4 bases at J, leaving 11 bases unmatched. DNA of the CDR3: TGCGCCAGCAGCCAAGAATCCGGCGTGCGGGAGGCATACAATGAGCAGTTCTTC. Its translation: CASSQESGVREAYNEQFF.

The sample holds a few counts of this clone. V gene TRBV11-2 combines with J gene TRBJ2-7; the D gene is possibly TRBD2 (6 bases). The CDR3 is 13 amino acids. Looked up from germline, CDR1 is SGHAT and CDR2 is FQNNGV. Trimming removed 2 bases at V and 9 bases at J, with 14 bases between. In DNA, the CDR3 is TGTGCCAGCAGCTTATTAGGAGGGATTGGGCAGTACTTC. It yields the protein CASSLLGGIGQYF. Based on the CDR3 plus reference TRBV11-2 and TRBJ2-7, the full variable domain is EAGVAQSPRYKIIEKRQSVAFWCNPISGHATLYWYQQILGQGPKLLIQFQNNGVVDDSQLPKDRFSAERLKGVDSTLKIQPAKLEDSAVYLCASSLLGGIGQYFGPGTRLTVT.

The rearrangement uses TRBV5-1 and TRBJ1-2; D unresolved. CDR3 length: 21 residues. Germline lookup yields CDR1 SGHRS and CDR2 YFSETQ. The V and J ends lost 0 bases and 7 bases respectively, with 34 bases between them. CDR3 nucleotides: TGCGCCAGCAGCTTGGGGGTTTATGGTACAGTTAAAGCCGTATCGTTGGGTGGCTACACCTTC. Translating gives CASSLGVYGTVKAVSLGGYTF.

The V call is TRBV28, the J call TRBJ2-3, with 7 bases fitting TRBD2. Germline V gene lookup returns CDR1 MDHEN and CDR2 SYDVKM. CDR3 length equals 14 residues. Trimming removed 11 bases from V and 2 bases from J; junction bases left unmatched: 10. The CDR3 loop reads CASKSGGPTDTQYF. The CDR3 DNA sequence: TGTGCCTCCAAGTCGGGGGGTCCCACAGATACGCAGTATTTT.

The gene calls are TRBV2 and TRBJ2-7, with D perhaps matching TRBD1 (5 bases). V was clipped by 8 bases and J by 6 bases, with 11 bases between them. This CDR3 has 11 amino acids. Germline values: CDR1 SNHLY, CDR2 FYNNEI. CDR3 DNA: TGTGCCAGCCAGGGCCAGGGCGAGCAGTACTTC. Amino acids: CASQGQGEQYF.

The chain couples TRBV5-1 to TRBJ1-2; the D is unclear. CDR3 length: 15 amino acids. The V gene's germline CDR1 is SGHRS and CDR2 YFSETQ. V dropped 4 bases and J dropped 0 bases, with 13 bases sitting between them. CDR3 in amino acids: CASSPTVGANYGYTF. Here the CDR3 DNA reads TGCGCCAGCAGCCCCACCGTAGGAGCTAACTATGGCTACACCTTC.

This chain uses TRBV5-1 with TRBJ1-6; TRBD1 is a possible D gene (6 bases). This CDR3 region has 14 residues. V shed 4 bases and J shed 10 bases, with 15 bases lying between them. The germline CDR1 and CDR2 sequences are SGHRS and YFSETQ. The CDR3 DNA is TGCGCCAGCAGCCAACAGGGTTTTCAGTCACCCCTCCACTTT. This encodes CASSQQGFQSPLHF.

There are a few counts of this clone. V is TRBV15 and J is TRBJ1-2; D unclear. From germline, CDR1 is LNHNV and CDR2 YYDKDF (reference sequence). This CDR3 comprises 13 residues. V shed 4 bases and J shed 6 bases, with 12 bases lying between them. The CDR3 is CATSTRGSHGYTF. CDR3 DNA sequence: TGTGCCACCAGCACCCGGGGTAGCCATGGCTACACCTTC. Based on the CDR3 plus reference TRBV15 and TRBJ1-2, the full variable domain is DAMVIQNPRYQVTQFGKPVTLSCSQTLNHNVMYWYQQKSSQAPKLLFHYYDKDFNNEADTPDNFQSRRPNTSFCFLDIRSPGLGDTAMYLCATSTRGSHGYTFGSGTRLTVV.

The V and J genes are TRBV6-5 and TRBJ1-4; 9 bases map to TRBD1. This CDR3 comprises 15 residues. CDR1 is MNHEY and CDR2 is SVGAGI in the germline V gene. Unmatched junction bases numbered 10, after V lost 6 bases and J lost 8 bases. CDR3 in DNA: TGTGCCAGCAGAACAACAGGGGGCGGTGGGGAAAAACTGTTTTTT. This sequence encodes CASRTTGGGGEKLFF.

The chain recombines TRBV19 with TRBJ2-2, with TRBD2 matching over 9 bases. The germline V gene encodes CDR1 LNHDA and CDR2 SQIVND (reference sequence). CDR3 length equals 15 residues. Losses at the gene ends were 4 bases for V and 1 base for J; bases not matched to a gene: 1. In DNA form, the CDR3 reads TGTGCCAGTAGTAAACTAGCGGGGAACACCGGGGAGCTGTTTTTT. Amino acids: CASSKLAGNTGELFF.

The CDR3, as DNA: TGCGCCAGCAGCTTGAACGGGGTCGGAGAGCAGTTCTTC. It translates to CASSLNGVGEQFF. This rearrangement joins TRBV5-1 to TRBJ2-1; D possibly corresponds to TRBD2 (5 bases). This CDR3 is built from 13 residues. The V and J ends lost 1 base and 10 bases respectively, with 12 bases between them. Germline values: CDR1 SGHRS, CDR2 YFSETQ. The whole variable domain, filled in from reference TRBV5-1 and TRBJ2-1, reads KAGVTQTPRYLIKTRGQQVTLSCSPISGHRSVSWYQQTPGQGLQFLFEYFSETQRNKGNFPGRFSGRQFSNSRSEMNVSTLELGDSALYLCASSLNGVGEQFFGPGTRLTVL.

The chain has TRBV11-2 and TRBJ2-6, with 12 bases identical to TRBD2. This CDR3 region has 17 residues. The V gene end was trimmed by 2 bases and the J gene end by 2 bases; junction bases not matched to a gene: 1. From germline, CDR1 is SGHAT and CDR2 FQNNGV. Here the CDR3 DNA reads TGTGCCAGCAGCTTAAGGACTAGCGGGACTGGGGCCAACGTCCTGACTTTC. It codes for CASSLRTSGTGANVLTF.

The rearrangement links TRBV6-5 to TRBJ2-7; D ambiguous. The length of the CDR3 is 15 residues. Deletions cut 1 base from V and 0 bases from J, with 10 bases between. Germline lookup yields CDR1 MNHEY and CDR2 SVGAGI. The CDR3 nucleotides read TGTGCCAGCAGTTACTGGTCCGATAGCTCCTACGAGCAGTACTTC. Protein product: CASSYWSDSSYEQYF.

CDR3 bases: TGTGCCAGCACCCCCTCGGGACAAGGGGGATACGAGCAGTACTTC. Residues: CASTPSGQGGYEQYF. The chain is built from TRBV6-6 and TRBJ2-7, with D perhaps matching TRBD1 (6 bases). CDR3 length: 15 amino acids. Germline V gene lookup returns CDR1 MNHNY and CDR2 SVGAGI (reference sequence). The V end lost 7 bases, the J end lost 4 bases, and 20 bases lay between the germline ends.

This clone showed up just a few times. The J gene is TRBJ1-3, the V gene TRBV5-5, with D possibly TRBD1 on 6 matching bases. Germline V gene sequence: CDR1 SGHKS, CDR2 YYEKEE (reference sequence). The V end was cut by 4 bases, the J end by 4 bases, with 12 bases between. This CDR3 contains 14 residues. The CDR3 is CASSVGQIGNTIYF. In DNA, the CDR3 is TGTGCCAGCAGCGTCGGACAGATAGGAAACACCATATATTTT.

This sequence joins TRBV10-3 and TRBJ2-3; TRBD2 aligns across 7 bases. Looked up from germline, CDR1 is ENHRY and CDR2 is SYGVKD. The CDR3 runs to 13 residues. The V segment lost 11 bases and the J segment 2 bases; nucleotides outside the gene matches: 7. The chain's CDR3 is CASEQRDTDTQYF. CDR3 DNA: TGTGCCTCCGAGCAGCGGGACACAGATACGCAGTATTTT.

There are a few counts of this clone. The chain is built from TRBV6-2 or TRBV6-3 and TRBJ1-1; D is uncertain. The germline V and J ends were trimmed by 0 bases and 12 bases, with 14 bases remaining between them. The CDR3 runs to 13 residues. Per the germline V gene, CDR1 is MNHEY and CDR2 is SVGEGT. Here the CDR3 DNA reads TGTGCCAGCAGTTACTCCCCGGGTGGGGAGACTTTCTTT. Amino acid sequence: CASSYSPGGETFF.